This T cell receptor (beta chain) was sequenced in a study of CXCR3-negative and CXCR3-positive naive CD8 T cells (dated by TCRdb to about 2019). Concerning the study at large: In total, 130 million to 150 million TRB reads were obtained, which works out to roughly 1.5 +/- 0.3 million reads per library. Diversity and physicochemical repertoire analyses covered 10 to 11 donors pooled from two independent experiments. TRBV-TRBJ cluster analysis included naive subsets from a handful of donors and memory cells from 3 donors.

For every CD8+ T cell subset, hundreds of thousands of cells were flow-sorted straight into RLT lysis buffer, and each subset was sorted in triplicate. Standard density gradient centrifugation was used to isolate peripheral blood mononuclear cells from buffy coats. Total RNA was extracted from sorted cells with an RNeasy Mini Kit. The germline V gene encodes CDR1 MDHEN and CDR2 SYDVKM. The CDR3 holds 14 amino acids from the cysteine to the phenylalanine. The nucleotide record is missing. The study at large found these results: Freshly isolated PBMCs were used for most assays because CXCR3 expression went down partially after cryopreservation. Both naive subsets had comparably high repertoire diversity, while memory CD8+ T cells had much lower repertoire diversity. Because surface CD5, which has been linked to self-reactivity in mice, was comparable between naive subsets, TCR interaction strength was also inferred from TRB CDR3 physicochemical properties. TRBV-TRBJ usage was similar between naive CXCR3-negative and CXCR3-positive cells from the same donor, while memory cells showed distinct patterns.

Concerning this clonotype: Its recognized antigen is unknown.

Instrument on record: NextSeq 550. The Human TCR Profiling Kit (MiLaboratory) was used to make UMI-labeled 5' RACE TRB cDNA libraries. cDNA synthesis used the entire amount of extracted RNA, and PCR amplification then used the entire amount of cDNA produced. The libraries were made side by side, with each library going through the same number of PCR cycles. As for the authors' bioinformatics: With a minimum of two reads required per UMI, MIGEC and MiXCR pulled out about 49,000 +/- 11,000 unique UMI-labeled TRB cDNA molecules from each library. An average of approximately 40,000 +/- 10,000 functional in-frame TRB CDR3 nucleotide clonotypes without stop codons was found per library. After downsampling to 5000 UMI-labeled TRB molecules per sample, diversity metrics, including normalized Shannon-Wiener and Chao1, were computed in VDJtools. VDJtools was used to calculate clonotype-size-weighted physicochemical properties of the central five CDR3 residues, namely interaction energy, strength, volume and Kidera factor 4. Once TCRdb had reprocessed the reads, it stored one entry per CDR3 protein sequence and supplied no DNA. The V and J calls and clone size are TCRdb's, not the authors'. This sample's table lists more than 45,000 distinct CDR3 sequences. Less than 25% of the sample is in the top ten clones.

This TCR was recovered from a human donor in good health. Some clones in this sample may be carry-over from other donors' samples. The V gene is TRBV28 and the J gene is TRBJ2-7. The sequenced sample was memory CD8+ T cells from blood. This specimen's cell subset or site label, per the study, means: conventional CD8+ memory T cells (TMEM), sorted as controls. Here the CDR3 is given as CASSFLGSSYEQYF. With all but the CDR3 taken from the reference TRBV28 and TRBJ2-7 genes, the full variable domain is: DVKVTQSSRYLVKRTGEKVFLECVQDMDHENMFWYRQDPGLGLRLIYFSYDVKMKEKGDIPEGYSVSREKKERFSLILESASTNQTSMYLCASSFLGSSYEQYFGPGTRLTVT.